This T cell receptor beta chain was profiled in a study of T-cell reconstitution after alpha-beta-depleted transplantation in children. The authors prepared the TCRbeta library with unique molecular identifiers. TCRdb re-called the PCR reads through MiXCR, storing one row per CDR3 protein. This sample carries some 450,000 distinct CDR3 sequences, over 40% of them seen once, and the ten largest clones take 27%. Study-level findings and limits: About two months after transplant, alpha-beta T cells reportedly came from several hundred expanded graft clones. At day 60, the high TCRbeta diversity found in some patients originated from recipient T cells and thymic progenitors that had survived. A year post-transplant, T-cell counts and diversity derived mostly from newly produced T cells.

There are a few counts of this clonotype. Antigen: not known. In germline, CDR1 is MGHRA, CDR2 YSYEKL. Trimming removed 1 base from V and 4 bases from J, with 16 bases in between. The CDR3 loop spans 16 amino acids. The sequencing used PBMCs, collected before TCRalphabeta/CD19-depleted stem cell transplant. The chain combines TRBV4-1 with TRBJ2-5; TRBD2 is a possible D gene (6 bases). The sequence came from a girl aged 2-10 years with aplastic anemia, due to receive a stem cell transplant. CDR3 DNA: TGCGCCAGCAGCCAAGGTTCGAGGCTGGGGGGAGAGACCCAGTACTTC. Its protein product is CASSQGSRLGGETQYF.